One sample yielded the 25 T cell receptor beta chains listed below, sequenced in a study of response to subunit inactivated influenza vaccine listed by TCRdb under 2018. Library method: RT-PCR. The run used an Illumina HiSeq 2500. In TCRdb, the public reads were trimmed at Q25 with fastp and aligned with MiXCR, with productive beta chains retained. Identical CDR3 proteins give one entry, which carries the most common genes and DNA. The sample profile shows hundreds of thousands of distinct CDR3 sequences; 13% to 15% of them were found once. About 7.6% of the sample belongs to the ten largest clones. This specimen consisted of PBMCs from blood, obtained roughly 15 days before vaccination. The source of these receptors is a man aged 45-65 years who received an inactivated influenza vaccine. Donor details come from another sample of the same person, matched by shared clones.

This clonotype was seen only a few times. The chain combines TRBV20-1 with TRBJ2-1, with 8 bases matching TRBD2. V lost 3 bases, J lost 2 bases, and 0 bases stayed unmatched. Germline V lookup: CDR1 DFQATT, CDR2 SNEGSKA (reference sequence). This CDR3 is 13 amino acids long. The CDR3 here is CSARRGAYNEQFF. The CDR3 region has the DNA TGCAGTGCTAGGCGGGGGGCCTACAATGAGCAGTTCTTC.

The table lists this clonotype with many counts. This rearrangement joins TRBV14 to TRBJ1-1; 7 bases are a match to TRBD1. V was pared by 5 bases and J by 0 bases, with 21 bases of the junction left unmatched. CDR1 and CDR2 from the germline V gene are SGHDN and FVKESK. This CDR3 region has 20 residues. In nucleotides, the CDR3 is TGTGCCAGCAGCACCTACGACTTATTTAGGGGCGACAGGGTGAACACTGAAGCTTTCTTT. Amino acid sequence: CASSTYDLFRGDRVNTEAFF.

The chain carries TRBV4-2 and TRBJ2-1; D gene uncertain. V was trimmed by 1 base and J by 0 bases, leaving 10 bases between them. The CDR3 has 16 residues. Germline CDR1 and CDR2: LGHNA and YNFKEQ. The CDR3: CASSQGSLSSYNEQFF. CDR3 coding DNA: TGTGCCAGCAGCCAAGGAAGCCTGAGCTCCTACAATGAGCAGTTCTTC.

This clonotype was seen a few times. The chain has TRBV12-3 or TRBV12-4 and TRBJ1-3; perhaps TRBD1 as D (6 bases). The V end was cut by 7 bases, the J end by 0 bases, with 13 bases between. The CDR3 runs 15 residues. The DNA for the CDR3 is TGTGCCAGCACCCCGGGACACTTCTCTGGAAACACCATATATTTT. This codes for CASTPGHFSGNTIYF.

This clonotype was detected only a few times. The chain couples TRBV20-1 to TRBJ2-3; a possible D gene is TRBD1 (6 bases). The CDR3 is 14 residues long. V gave up 6 bases and J gave up 4 bases, with 17 bases separating them. Looked up from germline, CDR1 is DFQATT and CDR2 is SNEGSKA (reference sequence). The CDR3 DNA reads as TGCAGTGCAAGGGGTCAGGGGAATTCAGATACGCAGTATTTT. Translation gives CSARGQGNSDTQYF.

This clonotype was seen at least ten times. V gene TRBV5-6 combines with J gene TRBJ1-6; TRBD1 matches at 8 bases. Germline V gene sequence: CDR1 SGHDT, CDR2 YYEEEE. The V and J ends lost 3 bases and 6 bases, in that order; junction bases with no gene match: 8. There are 16 residues in the CDR3. CDR3 in amino acids: CASSSGTGLLNSPLHF. CDR3 coding DNA: TGTGCCAGCAGCTCCGGGACAGGTCTTCTTAATTCACCCCTCCACTTT. The variable domain in full, completed from reference TRBV5-6 and TRBJ1-6, reads DAGVTQSPTHLIKTRGQQVTLRCSPKSGHDTVSWYQQALGQGPQFIFQYYEEEERQRGNFPDRFSGHQFPNYSSELNVNALLLGDSALYLCASSSGTGLLNSPLHFGNGTRLTVT.

This clonotype was counted ten times or more. The chain links TRBV7-9 to TRBJ1-4; 7 nucleotides line up with TRBD1. The length of the CDR3 is 12 residues. V was clipped by 5 bases and J by 8 bases; unmatched bases: 2. In germline, CDR1 is SEHNR, CDR2 FQNEAQ (reference sequence). CDR3 in amino acids: CASSRQGEKLFF. The DNA for the CDR3 is TGTGCCAGCAGCAGACAGGGAGAAAAACTGTTTTTT.

CDR3: CASSLLVSAGDGSDTQYF. The CDR3, as DNA: TGTGCCAGCAGTTTATTAGTTTCGGCGGGGGATGGCTCAGATACGCAGTATTTT. The rearrangement uses TRBV28 and TRBJ2-3, with 7 bases lining up with TRBD2. The V segment lost 1 base and the J segment 4 bases; nucleotides outside the gene matches: 14. Germline assignment: CDR1 MDHEN and CDR2 SYDVKM. CDR3 length: 18 residues. The variable domain in full, completed from reference TRBV28 and TRBJ2-3, reads DVKVTQSSRYLVKRTGEKVFLECVQDMDHENMFWYRQDPGLGLRLIYFSYDVKMKEKGDIPEGYSVSREKKERFSLILESASTNQTSMYLCASSLLVSAGDGSDTQYFGPGTRLTVL.

This clonotype turned up a few times. The V call is TRBV7-2, the J call TRBJ2-4; unclear D gene. Germline V gives CDR1 SGHTA, CDR2 FQGNSA. V shed 4 bases and J shed 7 bases, with 11 bases lying between them. The CDR3 has 13 amino acids. CDR3 bases: TGTGCCAGCAGCTCCGGCGGTTCGAACATTCAGTACTTC. This sequence encodes CASSSGGSNIQYF.

This chain connects TRBV28 to TRBJ2-7, with 10 bases identical to TRBD1. The germline gives CDR1 MDHEN, CDR2 SYDVKM. This CDR3 is 15 amino acids long. J was trimmed by 3 bases and V by 6 bases; bases with no gene match: 8. The CDR3 spells CASSTTGGADYEQYF. The CDR3 nucleotides are TGTGCCAGCAGCACGACAGGGGGCGCGGACTACGAGCAGTACTTC.

V is TRBV5-1 and J is TRBJ2-1; TRBD2 matches at 10 bases. The CDR3 extends over 16 amino acids. The germline V gene has CDR1 SGHRS and CDR2 YFSETQ. Trimming at V came to 3 bases and at J to 3 bases, leaving 6 bases not matched to a gene. CDR3 sequence reads: CASSSLAGGFYNEQFF. The CDR3 coding sequence is TGCGCCAGCAGCTCGTTAGCGGGAGGTTTCTACAATGAGCAGTTCTTC.

This chain uses TRBV10-1 with TRBJ2-3, with TRBD2 matching over 9 bases. The CDR3 consists of 16 residues. Germline trimming cut 3 bases from V and 6 bases from J; bases unmatched to any gene: 10. Germline V gives CDR1 WNHNN, CDR2 SYGVQD (reference sequence). The CDR3: CASSDLPGLAVDTQYF. Here the CDR3 DNA reads TGCGCCAGCAGTGACCTACCGGGACTAGCTGTCGATACGCAGTATTTT.

The chain has TRBV3-1 and TRBJ2-2, with 14 bases fitting TRBD2. The J segment lost 2 bases and the V segment lost 3 bases, leaving 5 bases of the junction unmatched. CDR1 is LGHDT, CDR2 YNNKEL, per germline (reference sequence). The CDR3 runs 18 residues. The CDR3 protein is CASSHGLAGGLNTGELFF. The CDR3 nucleotides are TGTGCCAGCAGCCACGGACTAGCGGGGGGACTAAACACCGGGGAGCTGTTTTTT.

This clonotype was seen ten or more times. This chain links TRBV2 with TRBJ1-1, with 7 nucleotides matching TRBD1. Germline V gene sequence: CDR1 SNHLY, CDR2 FYNNEI. V gave up 5 bases and J gave up 0 bases; unmatched junction bases: 6. The CDR3 runs 15 residues. The CDR3 DNA reads as TGTGCCAGCAGTTCGACAGGGTTGGTGAACACTGAAGCTTTCTTT. Its translation: CASSSTGLVNTEAFF.

The V and J genes are TRBV29-1 and TRBJ2-3, with 8 bases fitting TRBD2. V shed 1 base and J 4 bases; nucleotides not matched to a gene: 16. This CDR3 spans 18 amino acids. Germline loops: CDR1 SQVTM, CDR2 ANQGSEA. The CDR3 bases are TGCAGCGTTGAAGCTCCCCCCGGGGTAGCGGGAAGTTCAGATACGCAGTATTTT. Its translation: CSVEAPPGVAGSSDTQYF.

The table lists this clonotype with a few counts. The genes are TRBV4-3 and TRBJ2-2; tentatively, D is TRBD1 (7 bases). Trimming shortened V by 4 bases and J by 3 bases, and 15 bases separated the two germline ends. The CDR3 contains 16 residues. Germline V gene sequence: CDR1 LGHNA, CDR2 YSLEER. DNA for the CDR3: TGCGCCAGCAGCCCAGCAGGGGGGATGGACACCGGGGAGCTGTTTTTT. Its protein is CASSPAGGMDTGELFF.

This clonotype was picked up a small number of times. The gene calls are TRBV16 and TRBJ2-1; D call uncertain. Trimming left V 0 bases short and J 0 bases short, with 9 bases between. Germline V CDR1 and CDR2: KGHSY, FQNENV. The CDR3 totals 16 residues. The CDR3 DNA reads TGTGCCAGCAGCCAATCCTATGTCAGCTCCTACAATGAGCAGTTCTTC. It encodes CASSQSYVSSYNEQFF. Complete variable domain (other parts from reference TRBV16 and TRBJ2-1): GEEVAQTPKHLVRGEGQKAKLYCAPIKGHSYVFWYQQVLKNEFKFLISFQNENVFDETGMPKERFSAKCLPNSPCSLEIQATKLEDSAVYFCASSQSYVSSYNEQFFGPGTRLTVL.

This rearrangement joins TRBV12-3 or TRBV12-4 to TRBJ2-7, with a tentative D call TRBD2 (7 bases). With 8 bases removed from V and 4 bases from J, the gap between germline ends came to 18 bases. The CDR3 totals 14 residues. CDR3 amino acids: CASSNQGREYEQYF. The CDR3 coding sequence is TGTGCCAGCTCAAATCAGGGGCGGGAGTACGAGCAGTACTTC.

This clonotype showed up just a few times. The V and J genes are TRBV29-1 and TRBJ2-2; D is perhaps TRBD1 (6 bases). V was clipped by 1 base and J by 1 base, with 10 bases between them. CDR1 is SQVTM and CDR2 is ANQGSEA in the germline V gene. The CDR3 covers 15 residues. CDR3 loop: CSVEGRGMNTGELFF. CDR3 coding DNA: TGCAGCGTTGAAGGCAGGGGCATGAACACCGGGGAGCTGTTTTTT.

The chain is built from TRBV7-3 and TRBJ2-3; TRBD2 agrees at 13 bases. Germline V gives CDR1 SGHTA, CDR2 FQGTGA. The trim removed 6 bases at V and 6 bases at J, leaving 6 bases unmatched. The CDR3 is made up of 15 amino acids. The CDR3 region has the DNA TGTGCCAGCAGTCCAACGGGACTAGCGGGGGATACGCAGTATTTT. Protein product: CASSPTGLAGDTQYF.

The CDR3 region has the DNA TGTGCCAGCAGGGGTGGGACAGTCTACGAGCAGTACTTC. It codes for CASRGGTVYEQYF. J is TRBJ2-7 and V is TRBV28; 7 bases line up with TRBD1. The CDR3 extends over 13 amino acids. Germline trimming cut 6 bases from V and 3 bases from J; bases unmatched to any gene: 5. Germline assignment: CDR1 MDHEN and CDR2 SYDVKM.

This clonotype was detected only a few times. V usage is TRBV4-2 and J usage is TRBJ1-3; the D gene is possibly TRBD1 (6 bases). The V gene's germline CDR1 is LGHNA and CDR2 YNFKEQ. Trimming removed 4 bases at V and 3 bases at J, with 13 bases between. The CDR3 is 15 residues long. The CDR3 reads CASSLREGVGNTIYF. Here the CDR3 DNA reads TGTGCCAGCAGCCTGCGGGAGGGGGTTGGAAACACCATATATTTT.

This chain connects TRBV6-5 to TRBJ1-2; D perhaps matches TRBD1 (5 bases). Between the trimmed V and J ends, which lost 4 bases and 2 bases, there was a span of 14 bases. This CDR3 has 15 residues. The germline V gene encodes CDR1 MNHEY and CDR2 SVGAGI. The CDR3, as DNA: TGTGCCAGCAGTTCTCTGACAGCTTCAAACTATGGCTACACCTTC. This translates into CASSSLTASNYGYTF.

The chain joins TRBV9 to TRBJ2-2; 9 nucleotides agree with TRBD2. The V and J ends lost 4 bases and 1 base, in that order; junction bases with no gene match: 5. Germline values: CDR1 SGDLS, CDR2 YYNGEE. The CDR3 extends over 16 amino acids. The CDR3 coding sequence is TGTGCCAGCAGCTTCCGACTAGCGGAGAACACCGGGGAGCTGTTTTTT. Protein sequence: CASSFRLAENTGELFF. Full variable domain (outside the CDR3, taken from reference TRBV9 and TRBJ2-2): DSGVTQTPKHLITATGQRVTLRCSPRSGDLSVYWYQQSLDQGLQFLIQYYNGEERAKGNILERFSAQQFPDLHSELNLSSLELGDSALYFCASSFRLAENTGELFFGEGSRLTVL.

This clonotype was detected many times. The chain recombines TRBV20-1 with TRBJ2-7, with 8 bases identical to TRBD1. CDR1 and CDR2 from the germline V gene are DFQATT and SNEGSKA (reference sequence). Trimming at V came to 6 bases and at J to 3 bases, leaving 4 bases not matched to a gene. CDR3 length: 12 residues. The CDR3 reads CSAGQGRYEQYF. The CDR3 nucleotides read TGCAGTGCAGGACAGGGACGCTACGAGCAGTACTTC.